A single sample gave rise to the 29 T cell receptor beta chains below, sequenced in a study of blood T cell repertoires in COVID-19. TCRdb keeps only in-frame clones here, not all; method: immunoSEQ multiplex PCR. The repertoire has around 100,000 clones, 85% to 90% of them found once; the top ten carry more than 4.5%. The sample taken for sequencing was peripheral blood. These receptor sequences come from a human donor in a cohort sampled during active COVID-19.

This chain joins TRBV29-1 and TRBJ2-1; a possible D gene is TRBD2 (7 bases). Deletions cut 5 bases from V and 2 bases from J, with 13 bases between. The CDR3 extends over 14 amino acids. CDR1 SQVTM and CDR2 ANQGSEA come from the germline V gene. CDR3 amino acids: CSVRRGGTYNEQFF. CDR3 sequence (DNA): TGCAGCGTTCGCCGCGGGGGCACCTACAATGAGCAGTTCTTC.

This sequence joins TRBV5-4 and TRBJ1-3; 10 nucleotides agree with TRBD1. The CDR3 is made up of 15 amino acids. The germline gives CDR1 SGHNT, CDR2 YYREEE (reference sequence). V dropped 3 bases and J dropped 4; count of bases not matched to a gene: 4. This chain's CDR3 is CASSSTGGIGNTIYF. The CDR3 DNA reads as TGTGCCAGCAGCTCGACAGGGGGCATCGGAAACACCATATATTTT.

Here the CDR3 reads CASSQATGQNTEAFF. In DNA form, the CDR3 reads TGCGCCAGCAGCCAAGCGACAGGGCAGAACACTGAAGCTTTCTTT. The rearrangement links TRBV4-1 to TRBJ1-1, with 7 bases lining up with TRBD1. Trimming cost V 1 base and J 1 base; bases outside gene matches: 3. The CDR3 covers 15 residues. The germline V gene encodes CDR1 MGHRA and CDR2 YSYEKL.

This chain connects TRBV12-3 or TRBV12-4 to TRBJ2-2, with D tentatively TRBD1 (5 bases). V lost 6 bases, J lost 5 bases, and 10 bases lay in between. CDR3 length: 13 residues. In DNA form, the CDR3 reads TGTGCCAGCAGCGTGACAGCTACCGGGGAGCTGTTTTTT. Translated, it gives CASSVTATGELFF.

The genes are TRBV7-3 and TRBJ2-5; tentative D call: TRBD2 (6 bases). The CDR3 runs to 15 residues. Trimming pared 1 base from V and 4 bases from J, leaving 13 bases between. Germline values: CDR1 SGHTA, CDR2 FQGTGA. DNA for the CDR3: TGTGCCAGCAGCTTAATGCCGGCGGGAATAGAGACCCAGTACTTC. Encoded protein: CASSLMPAGIETQYF.

V usage is TRBV2 and J usage is TRBJ2-4; D is undetermined. CDR1 and CDR2 from the germline V gene are SNHLY and FYNNEI. V lost 1 base to trimming and J lost 0 bases, with 10 bases between them. This CDR3 has 16 amino acids. The CDR3 nucleotides are TGTGCCAGCAGTGAAGTGGTGAGACTAGCCAAAAACATTCAGTACTTC. Its translation is CASSEVVRLAKNIQYF.

V usage is TRBV12-3 or TRBV12-4 and J usage is TRBJ2-7, with D tentatively TRBD1 (5 bases). The CDR3 runs 13 residues. Deletions cut 7 bases from V and 5 bases from J, with 15 bases between. CDR3 residues: CASKGQGRDEQYF. The CDR3 bases are TGTGCCAGCAAGGGGCAGGGCAGGGACGAGCAGTACTTC.

The chain has TRBV28 and TRBJ2-7; TRBD1 agrees at 8 bases. Germline V CDR1 and CDR2: MDHEN, SYDVKM. V was clipped by 3 bases and J by 1 base; unmatched bases: 5. The CDR3 runs to 15 residues. The CDR3 DNA reads as TGTGCCAGCAGTTTGAGACAGGGGAAATCCTACGAGCAGTACTTC. Translated, it gives CASSLRQGKSYEQYF.

V gene TRBV19 combines with J gene TRBJ1-2; a weak D match, TRBD1 (6 bases). Trimming took off 6 bases at V and 6 bases at J, with 14 bases between the two ends. Germline-derived CDR1 and CDR2 are LNHDA and SQIVND (reference sequence). The CDR3 runs to 13 residues. CDR3 in amino acids: CASSYQGRDGYTF. Written as DNA, the CDR3 is TGTGCCAGTAGCTATCAGGGGCGGGATGGCTACACCTTC. The entire variable domain, with the rest obtained from reference TRBV19 and TRBJ1-2, is as follows: DGGITQSPKYLFRKEGQNVTLSCEQNLNHDAMYWYRQDPGQGLRLIYYSQIVNDFQKGDIAEGYSVSREKKESFPLTVTSAQKNPTAFYLCASSYQGRDGYTFGSGTRLTVV.

The CDR3 DNA reads as TGTGCCAGCAGATCACTGACTCTTGCTGAAGGCTACACCTTC. This codes for CASRSLTLAEGYTF. J is TRBJ1-2 and V is TRBV28; D is unresolved. This CDR3 comprises 14 residues. CDR1 is MDHEN, CDR2 SYDVKM, per germline. V gave up 6 bases and J gave up 8 bases, with 19 bases separating them.

The chain uses TRBV4-2 and TRBJ2-5; unclear D gene. The CDR3 runs 15 residues. Germline assignment: CDR1 LGHNA and CDR2 YNFKEQ. The germline V and J ends were trimmed by 0 bases and 2 bases, with 10 bases remaining between them. DNA for the CDR3: TGTGCCAGCAGCCAAGACAGACTCTCGCAAGAGACCCAGTACTTC. Its protein is CASSQDRLSQETQYF.

The chain links TRBV9 to TRBJ1-6; perhaps TRBD1 as D (5 bases). In germline, CDR1 is SGDLS, CDR2 YYNGEE. The CDR3 spans 14 residues. Trimming took off 4 bases at V and 5 bases at J, with 10 bases between the two ends. CDR3: CASSPGDNNSPLHF. The DNA of the CDR3 is TGTGCCAGCAGCCCGGGGGATAATAATTCACCCCTCCACTTT. Full variable domain (rest looked up from reference TRBV9 and TRBJ1-6): DSGVTQTPKHLITATGQRVTLRCSPRSGDLSVYWYQQSLDQGLQFLIQYYNGEERAKGNILERFSAQQFPDLHSELNLSSLELGDSALYFCASSPGDNNSPLHFGNGTRLTVT.

V is TRBV6-1 and J is TRBJ1-6; D call uncertain. Trimming removed 1 base from V and 0 bases from J, with 4 bases in between. Looked up from germline, CDR1 is MNHNS and CDR2 is SASEGT. CDR3 length equals 15 residues. The CDR3 here is CASSEESSYNSPLHF. The CDR3 DNA follows: TGTGCCAGCAGTGAAGAGAGCTCCTATAATTCACCCCTCCACTTT.

V is TRBV28 and J is TRBJ1-3, with TRBD1 identical over 9 bases. The germline gives CDR1 MDHEN, CDR2 SYDVKM. This CDR3 has 15 residues. V trimming: 7 bases; J trimming: 4 bases; junction bases outside the gene matches: 8. In DNA, the CDR3 is TGTGCCAGCACTATACAGGGGGCGGCGGGAAACACCATATATTTT. Its translation: CASTIQGAAGNTIYF.

The V gene is TRBV25-1, the J gene TRBJ2-2, with 7 bases matching TRBD2. Germline V lookup: CDR1 MGHDK, CDR2 SYGVNS. Germline trimming cut 7 bases from V and 8 bases from J; bases unmatched to any gene: 7. The CDR3 is made up of 13 amino acids. The CDR3 DNA follows: TGTGCCAGCACGGGGCTAGCGGCGGGGGAGCTGTTTTTT. This translates into CASTGLAAGELFF.

J is TRBJ2-2 and V is TRBV19, with D perhaps TRBD2 (6 bases). The germline V gene has CDR1 LNHDA and CDR2 SQIVND (reference sequence). The CDR3 consists of 15 residues. Trimming cost V 5 bases and J 3 bases, with 13 bases left between them. CDR3 sequence reads: CASSVGGIDTGELFF. The CDR3 DNA is TGTGCCAGTAGTGTAGGAGGGATAGACACCGGGGAGCTGTTTTTT.

The CDR3 coding sequence is TGTGCCAGCAGTTTATGGGCTAGCGGGGGGGCCTCCTACAATGAGCAGTTCTTC. Encoded protein: CASSLWASGGASYNEQFF. The genes are TRBV27 and TRBJ2-1; 12 nucleotides align to TRBD2. The V gene end was trimmed by 1 base and the J gene end by 0 bases; junction bases not matched to a gene: 4. Per the germline V gene, CDR1 is MNHEY and CDR2 is SMNVEV (reference sequence). There are 18 residues in the CDR3.

The V gene is TRBV5-1, the J gene TRBJ2-7, with 7 bases matching TRBD2. This CDR3 is built from 15 residues. With 0 bases clipped from V and 3 bases from J, the junction kept 6 bases outside the gene matches. Germline values: CDR1 SGHRS, CDR2 YFSETQ. The chain's CDR3 is CASSLDTSADYEQYF. The CDR3 DNA reads TGCGCCAGCAGCTTGGATACTAGCGCTGACTACGAGCAGTACTTC.

The CDR3 region is CASSYPGSGGTQYF. Here the CDR3 DNA reads TGTGCCAGCAGTTATCCGGGGTCGGGGGGGACCCAGTACTTC. This sequence joins TRBV6-2 or TRBV6-3 and TRBJ2-5, with TRBD2 matching over 7 bases. The CDR3 length is 14 residues. The V gene end was trimmed by 3 bases and the J gene end by 7 bases; junction bases not matched to a gene: 8. Germline CDR1 is MNHEY and CDR2 is SVGEGT.

The chain combines TRBV6-1 with TRBJ1-1, with TRBD1 matching 12 bases. Germline trimming cut 2 bases from V and 9 bases from J; bases unmatched to any gene: 7. The germline CDR1 and CDR2 sequences are MNHNS and SASEGT. The CDR3 is 15 amino acids. CDR3 amino acids: CASSERPGQGAQAFF. CDR3 nucleotides: TGTGCCAGCAGTGAACGCCCGGGACAGGGGGCTCAAGCTTTCTTT.

The rearrangement uses TRBV24-1 and TRBJ2-1, with TRBD1 matching over 10 bases. The CDR3 has 16 residues. V trimming: 3 bases; J trimming: 7 bases; junction bases outside the gene matches: 8. Germline CDR1 is KGHDR and CDR2 is SFDVKD. CDR3 bases: TGTGCCACCAGTGATCCGGGACAGGGGACGAGAAATGAGCAGTTCTTC. Its translation: CATSDPGQGTRNEQFF.

The sample holds a few counts of this clone. The CDR3 sequence: CASSGAGTHSPLHF. In DNA, the CDR3 is TGTGCCAGCAGTGGGGCCGGTACCCATTCACCCCTCCACTTT. The chain uses TRBV2 and TRBJ1-6; D remains ambiguous. Trimming removed 4 bases at V and 8 bases at J, with 12 bases between. Germline CDR1 SNHLY, CDR2 FYNNEI. This CDR3 contains 14 residues.

The rearrangement uses TRBV11-2 and TRBJ1-4, with 8 bases identical to TRBD1. The junction had 7 bases not matched to a gene; V was cut back by 9 bases and J by 7 bases. The CDR3 extends over 13 amino acids. Germline CDR1 and CDR2: SGHAT and FQNNGV. CDR3 residues: CASADRVGEKLFF. The CDR3 DNA follows: TGTGCCAGTGCGGACAGGGTCGGTGAAAAACTGTTTTTT. Variable domain in full (rest from reference TRBV11-2 and TRBJ1-4): EAGVAQSPRYKIIEKRQSVAFWCNPISGHATLYWYQQILGQGPKLLIQFQNNGVVDDSQLPKDRFSAERLKGVDSTLKIQPAKLEDSAVYLCASADRVGEKLFFGSGTQLSVL.

This chain links TRBV27 with TRBJ2-1, with 9 bases fitting TRBD2. After removal of 7 bases from V and 0 bases from J, the junction contained 10 bases not matched to a gene. Germline-derived CDR1 and CDR2 are MNHEY and SMNVEV (reference sequence). This CDR3 has 17 residues. CDR3 amino acids: CASTISGSLSSYNEQFF. The DNA of the CDR3 is TGTGCCAGCACTATTAGCGGGAGCTTGAGCTCCTACAATGAGCAGTTCTTC.

The rearrangement joins TRBV20-1 to TRBJ1-1; D is ambiguous. The germline V gene encodes CDR1 DFQATT and CDR2 SNEGSKA (reference sequence). The CDR3 runs 11 residues. V was clipped by 6 bases and J by 2 bases, with 7 bases between them. The CDR3 nucleotides read TGCAGTGCCTGGAGTAACACTGAAGCTTTCTTT. Translated: CSAWSNTEAFF.

The chain couples TRBV3-1 (or the pseudogene TRBV3-2) to TRBJ2-2, with a possible D match to TRBD2 (5 bases). CDR1 and CDR2 from the germline V gene are LGHDT and YNNKEL (reference sequence). Trimming left V 1 base short and J 6 bases short, with 12 bases between. This CDR3 contains 15 residues. CDR3 DNA: TGTGCCAGCAGCCAAGGGGGAGCTGGGGCCGGGGAGCTGTTTTTT. Protein sequence: CASSQGGAGAGELFF.

This chain links TRBV7-2 with TRBJ2-1, with TRBD2 matching 15 bases. Germline loops: CDR1 SGHTA, CDR2 FQGNSA. This CDR3 is built from 16 residues. V lost 4 bases, J lost 6 bases, and 4 bases stayed unmatched. In DNA form, the CDR3 reads TGTGCCAGCAGCTCGTCGGGACTAGCGGGGGGCAATGAGCAGTTCTTC. It encodes CASSSSGLAGGNEQFF.

The chain recombines TRBV18 with TRBJ1-2, with 7 bases aligning to TRBD1. The CDR3 is 15 residues long. Germline trimming cut 6 bases from V and 10 bases from J; bases unmatched to any gene: 17. Germline V gene lookup returns CDR1 KGHSH and CDR2 LQKENI. In nucleotides, the CDR3 is TGTGCCAGCTCGACAGGGCCGGGAACTTCATCCGCCTACACCTTC. Translating gives CASSTGPGTSSAYTF.

This clone turned up a few times. The V gene is TRBV6-1, the J gene TRBJ2-1; D is ambiguous. Germline V gene lookup returns CDR1 MNHNS and CDR2 SASEGT. The CDR3 loop spans 14 amino acids. V lost 2 bases to trimming and J lost 1 base, with 6 bases between them. DNA for the CDR3: TGTGCCAGCAGTGAAACACGATCCTACAATGAGCAGTTCTTC. Its protein is CASSETRSYNEQFF.